The clone carrying this TCR beta chain was seen at least ten times. This sample was included in a study of blood T cells in healthy people across ages. Looking at the study overall: Capture by template switching was about one barcoded beta molecule per two T cells.

Germline V gene lookup returns CDR1 SEHNR and CDR2 FQNEAQ (reference sequence). The CDR3 contains 16 residues. V was cut by 3 bases and J by 0 bases, with 9 bases left in between. A sample-barcoded 5' primer and a J-beta primer mix were used in a second PCR of roughly 6 to 11 cycles. Each sample yielded at least 2.5 million CDR3-containing paired-end reads. TCRdb analysed the 5' RACE reads with MiXCR anew, one entry per CDR3 protein. The table lists some 790,000 distinct CDR3 sequences, 29% of them singletons. V usage is TRBV7-9 and J usage is TRBJ2-6; no clear D. The source material was blood. The receptor's source is a woman aged 80 or over in good health. The CDR3 coding sequence is TGTGCCAGCAGCTTTACAAGTAACTCTGGGGCCAACGTCCTGACTTTC. Its protein product is CASSFTSNSGANVLTF.